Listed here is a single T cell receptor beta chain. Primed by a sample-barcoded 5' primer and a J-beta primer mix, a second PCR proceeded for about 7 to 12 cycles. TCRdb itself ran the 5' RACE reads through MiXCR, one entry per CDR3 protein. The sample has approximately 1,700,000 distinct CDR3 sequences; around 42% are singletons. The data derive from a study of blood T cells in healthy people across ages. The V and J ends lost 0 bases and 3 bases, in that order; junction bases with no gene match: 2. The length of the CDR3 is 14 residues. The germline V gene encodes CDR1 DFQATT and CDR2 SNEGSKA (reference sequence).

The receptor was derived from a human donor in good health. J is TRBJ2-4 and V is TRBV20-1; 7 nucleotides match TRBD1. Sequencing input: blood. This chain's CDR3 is CSARDDRDKNIQYF. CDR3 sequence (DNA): TGCAGTGCTAGAGACGACAGGGACAAAAACATTCAGTACTTC.